This TCR beta chain derives from a study of early T cells in non-severe SARS-CoV-2 infection. Looking at the study overall: Sequencing used unsorted whole-blood bulk RNA, so chains lack pairing. The study, taken as a whole, reports: Matching with VDJdb favored anti-spike CD8 responses (missing private and CD4 specificities).

The V segment lost 5 bases and the J segment 0 bases; nucleotides outside the gene matches: 2. Germline CDR1 is SGHNT and CDR2 is YENEEA. The CDR3 covers 14 residues. Separate cDNA molecules each had unique molecular identifiers attached to them. Via MiXCR, TCRdb re-called the 5' RACE reads, giving one row per CDR3 protein. The sample records 45,000 to 50,000 distinct CDR3 sequences, roughly 5.5% being singletons. This clonotype was picked up a small number of times. Its specificity is unknown. The source of this sequence is an adult who was a healthcare worker with PCR-confirmed SARS-CoV-2 infection or an uninfected control (not recorded which). Sequencing input: whole blood. V is TRBV11-3 and J is TRBJ1-1; 8 bases match TRBD1. The CDR3 loop is CASSGTGMNTEAFF. The CDR3 DNA reads as TGTGCCAGCAGCGGGACAGGTATGAACACTGAAGCTTTCTTT. Together with reference TRBV11-3 and TRBJ1-1, the CDR3 gives the full variable domain: EAGVVQSPRYKIIEKKQPVAFWCNPISGHNTLYWYLQNLGQGPELLIRYENEEAVDDSQLPKDRFSAERLKGVDSTLKIQPAELGDSAVYLCASSGTGMNTEAFFGQGTRLTVV.